These 7 T cell receptor beta chains share one sample of origin, sequenced in a study of T-cell reconstitution after alpha-beta-depleted transplantation in children. Preparation of the TCRbeta library involved a method that used unique molecular identifiers. TCRdb called the PCR reads again in MiXCR, with one record for every CDR3 protein. The sample lists about 400,000 distinct CDR3 sequences, about a fifth occurring once. The sequencing used PBMCs from the stem cell graft donor, collected from the stem cell graft. These receptors were obtained from a human donor who donated a stem cell graft to a child with acute myeloid leukemia.

The gene calls are TRBV29-1 and TRBJ2-7; D may be TRBD1 (6 bases). CDR1 is SQVTM, CDR2 ANQGSEA, per germline. The germline V and J ends were trimmed by 3 bases and 7 bases, with 13 bases remaining between them. The CDR3 covers 12 residues. The CDR3 DNA reads as TGCAGCGTTGATGTACAGGGTGCGGAGCAGTACTTC. Its protein is CSVDVQGAEQYF.

The chain couples TRBV6-7 to TRBJ2-5; 8 bases map to TRBD2. TRBV6-7 counts as an open reading frame of uncertain function. The ends lost 7 bases at V and 7 bases at J; junction bases unmatched: 2. This CDR3 comprises 11 residues. In DNA, the CDR3 is TGTGCCAGCACCGCGGGGGGGACCCAGTACTTC. This gives the protein CASTAGGTQYF.

This clonotype has more than one count but fewer than ten. The J gene is TRBJ2-1, the V gene TRBV18, with D unresolved. The CDR3 consists of 17 residues. Between the trimmed V and J ends, which lost 2 bases and 0 bases, there was a span of 14 bases. From germline, CDR1 is KGHSH and CDR2 LQKENI. In DNA form, the CDR3 reads TGTGCCAGCTCACCAATGGCAGGAATGAGCTCCTACAATGAGCAGTTCTTC. Encoded protein: CASSPMAGMSSYNEQFF.

This chain uses TRBV6-1 with TRBJ2-5, with TRBD2 as a possible D gene (5 bases). Trimming took 1 base from V and 5 from J, leaving 11 bases between them. In germline, CDR1 is MNHNS, CDR2 SASEGT. This CDR3 region has 14 residues. CDR3 amino acids: CASSEERASETQYF. The CDR3 DNA is TGTGCCAGCAGTGAAGAGAGGGCATCGGAGACCCAGTACTTC.

V and J are TRBV12-3 or TRBV12-4 and TRBJ2-1, with 10 bases identical to TRBD1. The CDR3 totals 16 residues. After removal of 0 bases from V and 10 bases from J, the junction contained 9 bases not matched to a gene. The CDR3 here is CASSLAHGTGVSEQFF. The DNA of the CDR3 is TGTGCCAGCAGTTTAGCGCACGGGACAGGGGTTTCCGAGCAGTTCTTC.

This clonotype was detected ten times or more. The rearrangement joins TRBV20-1 to TRBJ2-3, with 11 bases aligning to TRBD2. The CDR3 has 14 amino acids. V gave up 6 bases and J gave up 4 bases; unmatched junction bases: 6. Germline V lookup: CDR1 DFQATT, CDR2 SNEGSKA (reference sequence). CDR3 loop: CSATGTSGSDTQYF. The CDR3 region has the DNA TGCAGTGCCACCGGGACTAGCGGTTCAGATACGCAGTATTTT.

This clonotype was observed a few times. J is TRBJ2-2 and V is TRBV6-1, with 9 bases that match TRBD1. V gave up 6 bases and J gave up 1 base; unmatched junction bases: 3. The germline V gene has CDR1 MNHNS and CDR2 SASEGT. The CDR3 covers 15 residues. The CDR3 sequence is CASSRDRVNTGELFF. The CDR3 DNA follows: TGTGCCAGCAGCCGGGACAGGGTGAACACCGGGGAGCTGTTTTTT.